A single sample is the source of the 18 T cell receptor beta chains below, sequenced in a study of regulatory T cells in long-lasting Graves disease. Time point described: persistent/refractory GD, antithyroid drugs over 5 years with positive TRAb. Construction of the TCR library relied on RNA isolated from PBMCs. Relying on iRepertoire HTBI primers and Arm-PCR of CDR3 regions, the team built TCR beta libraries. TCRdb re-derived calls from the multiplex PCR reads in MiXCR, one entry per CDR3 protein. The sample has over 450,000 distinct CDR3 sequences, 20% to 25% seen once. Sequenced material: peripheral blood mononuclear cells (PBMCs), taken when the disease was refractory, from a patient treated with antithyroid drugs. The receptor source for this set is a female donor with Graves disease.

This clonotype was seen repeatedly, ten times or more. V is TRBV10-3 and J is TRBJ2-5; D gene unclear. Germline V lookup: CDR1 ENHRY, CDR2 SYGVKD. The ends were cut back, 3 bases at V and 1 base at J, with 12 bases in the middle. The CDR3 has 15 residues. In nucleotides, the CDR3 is TGTGCCATCAGTGATCCCTTCGGAGTCCAAGAGACCCAGTACTTC. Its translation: CAISDPFGVQETQYF.

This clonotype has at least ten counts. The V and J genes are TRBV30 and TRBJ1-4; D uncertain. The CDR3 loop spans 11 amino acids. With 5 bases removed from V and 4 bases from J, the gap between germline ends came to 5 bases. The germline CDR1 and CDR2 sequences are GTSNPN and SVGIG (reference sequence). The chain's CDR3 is CAWEGNEKLFF. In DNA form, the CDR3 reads TGTGCCTGGGAGGGTAATGAAAAACTGTTTTTT.

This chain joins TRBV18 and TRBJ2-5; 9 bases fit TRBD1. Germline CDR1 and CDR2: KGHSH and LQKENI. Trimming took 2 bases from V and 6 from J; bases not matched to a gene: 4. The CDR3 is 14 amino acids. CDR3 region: CASSPEDRGKTQYF. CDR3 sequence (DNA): TGTGCCAGCTCACCAGAGGACAGGGGAAAGACCCAGTACTTC.

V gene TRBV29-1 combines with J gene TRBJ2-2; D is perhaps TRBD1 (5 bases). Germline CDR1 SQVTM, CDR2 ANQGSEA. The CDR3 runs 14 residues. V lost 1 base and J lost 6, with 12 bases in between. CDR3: CSVEGTGRPGELFF. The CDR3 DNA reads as TGCAGCGTTGAAGGAACAGGAAGGCCCGGGGAGCTGTTTTTT.

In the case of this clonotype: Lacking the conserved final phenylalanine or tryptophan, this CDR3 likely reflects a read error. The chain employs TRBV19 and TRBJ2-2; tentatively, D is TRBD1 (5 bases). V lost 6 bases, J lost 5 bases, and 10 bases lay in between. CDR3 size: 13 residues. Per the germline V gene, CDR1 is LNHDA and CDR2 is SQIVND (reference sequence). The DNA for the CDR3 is TGTGCCAGTAGGCAGGGTGGGACCGGGGAGCTGTTTTCT. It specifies CASRQGGTGELFS.

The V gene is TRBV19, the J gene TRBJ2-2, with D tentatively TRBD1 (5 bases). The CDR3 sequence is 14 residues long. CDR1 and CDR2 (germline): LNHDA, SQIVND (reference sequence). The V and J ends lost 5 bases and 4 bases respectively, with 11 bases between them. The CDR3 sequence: CASSLQGSTGELFF. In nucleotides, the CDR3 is TGTGCCAGTAGTTTGCAGGGAAGCACCGGGGAGCTGTTTTTT.

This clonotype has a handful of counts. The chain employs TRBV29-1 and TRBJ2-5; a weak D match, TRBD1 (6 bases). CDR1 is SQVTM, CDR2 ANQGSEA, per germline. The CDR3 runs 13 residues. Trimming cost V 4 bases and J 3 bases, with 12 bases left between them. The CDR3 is CSVGQVLKETQYF. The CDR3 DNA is TGCAGCGTTGGACAGGTCTTAAAAGAGACCCAGTACTTC.

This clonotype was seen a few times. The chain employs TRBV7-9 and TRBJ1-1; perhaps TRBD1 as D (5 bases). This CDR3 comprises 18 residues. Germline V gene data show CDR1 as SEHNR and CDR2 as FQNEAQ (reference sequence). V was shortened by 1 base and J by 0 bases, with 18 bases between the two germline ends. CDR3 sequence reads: CASSLVGVGGSMNTEAFF. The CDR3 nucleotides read TGTGCCAGCAGCTTAGTCGGGGTTGGGGGGTCCATGAACACTGAAGCTTTCTTT.

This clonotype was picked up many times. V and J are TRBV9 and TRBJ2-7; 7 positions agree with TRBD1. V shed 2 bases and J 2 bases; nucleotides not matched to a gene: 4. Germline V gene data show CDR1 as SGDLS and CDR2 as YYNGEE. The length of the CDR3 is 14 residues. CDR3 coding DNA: TGTGCCAGCAGCGTGGGAACAGGGGCCTACGAGCAGTACTTC. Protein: CASSVGTGAYEQYF. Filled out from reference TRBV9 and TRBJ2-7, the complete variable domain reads DSGVTQTPKHLITATGQRVTLRCSPRSGDLSVYWYQQSLDQGLQFLIQYYNGEERAKGNILERFSAQQFPDLHSELNLSSLELGDSALYFCASSVGTGAYEQYFGPGTRLTVT.

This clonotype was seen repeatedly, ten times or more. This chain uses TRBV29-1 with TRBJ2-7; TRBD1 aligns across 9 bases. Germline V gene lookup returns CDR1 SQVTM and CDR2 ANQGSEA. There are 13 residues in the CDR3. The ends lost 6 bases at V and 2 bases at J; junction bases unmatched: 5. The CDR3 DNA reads TGCAGCGTATCGGGACAGGGAACCTACGAGCAGTACTTC. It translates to CSVSGQGTYEQYF.

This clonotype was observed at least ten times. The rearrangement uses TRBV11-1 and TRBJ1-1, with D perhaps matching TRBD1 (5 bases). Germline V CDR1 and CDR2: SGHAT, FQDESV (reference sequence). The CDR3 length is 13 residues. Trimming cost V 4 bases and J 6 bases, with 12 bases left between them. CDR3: CASSSIDSAEAFF. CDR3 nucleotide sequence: TGTGCCAGCAGCTCAATTGACAGCGCTGAAGCTTTCTTT.

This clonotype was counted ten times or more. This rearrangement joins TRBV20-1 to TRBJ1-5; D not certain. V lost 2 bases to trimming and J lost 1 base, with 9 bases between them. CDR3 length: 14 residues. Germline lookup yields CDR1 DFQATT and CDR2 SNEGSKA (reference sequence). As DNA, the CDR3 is TGCAGTGCTAGACCGGACCCCAGCAATCAGCCCCAGCATTTT. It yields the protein CSARPDPSNQPQHF.

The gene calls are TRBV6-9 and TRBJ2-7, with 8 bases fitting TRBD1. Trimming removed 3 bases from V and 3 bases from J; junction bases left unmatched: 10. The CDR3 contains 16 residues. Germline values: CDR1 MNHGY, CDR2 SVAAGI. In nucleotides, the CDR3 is TGTGCCAGCAGTTACTCCCGCAGACAGGGGAGCTACGAGCAGTACTTC. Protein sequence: CASSYSRRQGSYEQYF.

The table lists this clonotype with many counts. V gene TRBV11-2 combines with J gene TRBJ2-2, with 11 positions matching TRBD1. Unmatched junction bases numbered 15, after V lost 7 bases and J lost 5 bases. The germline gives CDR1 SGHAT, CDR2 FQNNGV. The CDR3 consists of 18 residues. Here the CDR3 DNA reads TGTGCCAGCACACCCTTATTTGGGACAGGGGGTGGAACCGGGGAGCTGTTTTTT. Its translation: CASTPLFGTGGGTGELFF. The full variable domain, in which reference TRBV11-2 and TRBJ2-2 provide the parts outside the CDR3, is EAGVAQSPRYKIIEKRQSVAFWCNPISGHATLYWYQQILGQGPKLLIQFQNNGVVDDSQLPKDRFSAERLKGVDSTLKIQPAKLEDSAVYLCASTPLFGTGGGTGELFFGEGSRLTVL.

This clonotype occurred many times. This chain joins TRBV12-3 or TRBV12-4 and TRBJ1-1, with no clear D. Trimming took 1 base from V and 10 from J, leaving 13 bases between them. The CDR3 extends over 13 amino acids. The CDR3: CASSLEKSTGAFF. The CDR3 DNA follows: TGTGCCAGCAGTTTAGAGAAATCAACGGGAGCTTTCTTT.

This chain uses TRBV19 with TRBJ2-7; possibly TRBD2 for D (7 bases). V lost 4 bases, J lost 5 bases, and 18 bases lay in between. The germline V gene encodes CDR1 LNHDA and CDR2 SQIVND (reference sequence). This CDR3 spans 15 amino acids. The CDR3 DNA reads TGTGCCAGTAGTAGGGGGGGCGCGTTTCATGACGAGCAGTACTTC. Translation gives CASSRGGAFHDEQYF. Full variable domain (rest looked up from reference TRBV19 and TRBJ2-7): DGGITQSPKYLFRKEGQNVTLSCEQNLNHDAMYWYRQDPGQGLRLIYYSQIVNDFQKGDIAEGYSVSREKKESFPLTVTSAQKNPTAFYLCASSRGGAFHDEQYFGPGTRLTVT.

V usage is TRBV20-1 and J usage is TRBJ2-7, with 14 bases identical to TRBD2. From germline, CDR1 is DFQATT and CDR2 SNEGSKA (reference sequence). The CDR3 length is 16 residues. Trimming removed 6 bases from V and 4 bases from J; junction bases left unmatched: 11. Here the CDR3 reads CSASTGLAGDSYEQYF. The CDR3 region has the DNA TGCAGTGCCTCCACGGGACTAGCGGGAGACTCGTACGAGCAGTACTTC.

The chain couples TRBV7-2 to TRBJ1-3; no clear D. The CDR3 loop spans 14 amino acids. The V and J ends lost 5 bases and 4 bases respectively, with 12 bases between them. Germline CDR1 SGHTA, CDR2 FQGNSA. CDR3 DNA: TGTGCCAGCAGCCCCATGGTCCCAGGAAACACCATATATTTT. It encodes CASSPMVPGNTIYF.